These 18 T cell receptor beta chains were sequenced from one sample in a study. TCRdb's copy holds only in-frame clones and misses some; the assay was immunoSEQ multiplex PCR. The repertoire consists of approximately 70,000 clones, with 90% to 95% occurring once and the leading ten covering around 4.6%. The sample consisted of PBMCs. The receptors originated from a man between 40 and 49 years old with rheumatoid arthritis.

This clone appeared a single time. J is TRBJ1-4 and V is TRBV28; 12 nucleotides align to TRBD1. The CDR3 is made up of 15 amino acids. V shed 5 bases and J 10 bases; nucleotides not matched to a gene: 8. The germline V gene has CDR1 MDHEN and CDR2 SYDVKM. CDR3 in amino acids: CASSPEGQGARKLFF. The CDR3 DNA reads TGTGCCAGCAGTCCCGAGGGACAGGGGGCAAGAAAACTGTTTTTT.

A single count supports this clone. V usage is TRBV18 and J usage is TRBJ1-1; perhaps TRBD1 as D (6 bases). CDR3 length: 14 amino acids. Germline lookup yields CDR1 KGHSH and CDR2 LQKENI. V was cut by 3 bases and J by 1 base, with 9 bases left in between. The CDR3 sequence is CASSPDRQNTEAFF. The CDR3 DNA follows: TGTGCCAGCTCACCGGACAGACAGAACACTGAAGCTTTCTTT.

The V and J genes are TRBV29-1 and TRBJ2-7; D possibly corresponds to TRBD1 (5 bases). Trimming left V 4 bases short and J 6 bases short, with 16 bases between. Germline loops: CDR1 SQVTM, CDR2 ANQGSEA. This CDR3 spans 13 amino acids. CDR3 protein: CSVVRGTISEQYF. The CDR3 DNA follows: TGCAGCGTTGTTAGGGGAACTATTAGCGAGCAGTACTTC.

This sequence joins TRBV5-6 and TRBJ1-5; D gene uncertain. The length of the CDR3 is 13 residues. V was trimmed by 0 bases and J by 7 bases, leaving 8 bases between them. Germline V gene lookup returns CDR1 SGHDT and CDR2 YYEEEE. CDR3 nucleotides: TGTGCCAGCAGCTTGGCCGGGATGCAGCCCCAGCATTTT. Translated, it gives CASSLAGMQPQHF.

In its sample, this clone was seen once. The V and J genes are TRBV28 and TRBJ1-1; D unresolved. Trimming removed 1 base at V and 3 bases at J, with 12 bases between. There are 15 residues in the CDR3. CDR1 MDHEN and CDR2 SYDVKM come from the germline V gene. CDR3 in amino acids: CASSLSRPPDTEAFF. In nucleotides, the CDR3 is TGTGCCAGCAGTTTATCCCGCCCCCCGGACACTGAAGCTTTCTTT.

The chain employs TRBV4-3 and TRBJ2-1, with D perhaps TRBD2 (6 bases). The germline gives CDR1 LGHNA, CDR2 YSLEER. This CDR3 is built from 17 residues. The V end was cut by 0 bases, the J end by 0 bases, with 12 bases between. The CDR3, as DNA: TGCGCCAGCAGCCAAGAGTGGCTAGCGTTCTCCTACAATGAGCAGTTCTTC. This codes for CASSQEWLAFSYNEQFF.

The chain couples TRBV16 to TRBJ1-5; D might be TRBD1 (5 bases). The CDR3 extends over 14 amino acids. Germline assignment: CDR1 KGHSY and CDR2 FQNENV. Trimming cost V 1 base and J 5 bases, with 9 bases left between them. The DNA of the CDR3 is TGTGCCAGCAGCCAATTGACAGTCGATCAGCCCCAGCATTTT. Translating it yields CASSQLTVDQPQHF.

The gene calls are TRBV9 and TRBJ2-2; the match to TRBD1 covers 7 bases. This CDR3 is 16 amino acids long. Germline V gene lookup returns CDR1 SGDLS and CDR2 YYNGEE. The V and J ends lost 0 bases and 0 bases, in that order; junction bases with no gene match: 2. Written as DNA, the CDR3 is TGTGCCAGCAGCGTAGAGGGGGCTTCGAACACCGGGGAGCTGTTTTTT. It specifies CASSVEGASNTGELFF.

This clone was observed once. V usage is TRBV9 and J usage is TRBJ2-5; D may be TRBD1 or TRBD2 (5 bases each). Germline V gene lookup returns CDR1 SGDLS and CDR2 YYNGEE. Between the trimmed V and J ends, which lost 0 bases and 5 bases, there was a span of 14 bases. The CDR3 contains 15 residues. CDR3 nucleotide sequence: TGTGCCAGCAGCGTAGTTGGGGGAGTAAGGGAGACCCAGTACTTC. Its protein product is CASSVVGGVRETQYF.

V is TRBV4-2 and J is TRBJ1-1, with D perhaps TRBD1 (5 bases). The CDR3 runs 13 residues. CDR1 and CDR2 from the germline V gene are LGHNA and YNFKEQ. With 2 bases removed from V and 5 bases from J, the gap between germline ends came to 9 bases. This CDR3 is CASSQQGRTEAFF. In nucleotides, the CDR3 is TGTGCCAGCAGCCAACAGGGTAGAACTGAAGCTTTCTTT.

The rearrangement joins TRBV4-1 to TRBJ2-2; D may correspond to TRBD1 or TRBD2 (5 bases each). CDR1 and CDR2 (germline): MGHRA, YSYEKL. Trimming left V 7 bases short and J 5 bases short, with 14 bases between. This CDR3 spans 14 amino acids. The CDR3 sequence is CASTPGTETGELFF. Written as DNA, the CDR3 is TGCGCCAGCACTCCCGGGACGGAGACCGGGGAGCTGTTTTTT.

This chain links TRBV5-1 with TRBJ2-3; D may be TRBD1 or TRBD2 (6 bases each). This CDR3 spans 16 amino acids. Germline loops: CDR1 SGHRS, CDR2 YFSETQ. The V gene lost 3 bases and the J gene lost 2 bases, with 16 bases spanning the gap. The CDR3 spells CASSSAGDSVTDTQYF. In DNA form, the CDR3 reads TGCGCCAGCAGCTCCGCAGGGGACTCGGTCACAGATACGCAGTATTTT.

V is TRBV18 and J is TRBJ2-1, with TRBD2 matching 9 bases. Trimming removed 2 bases from V and 6 bases from J; junction bases left unmatched: 8. CDR1 and CDR2 from the germline V gene are KGHSH and LQKENI. The CDR3 runs 16 residues. The CDR3 coding sequence is TGTGCCAGCTCACCATCCCTAGCGGGGTATCTCAATGAGCAGTTCTTC. Residues: CASSPSLAGYLNEQFF.

V usage is TRBV7-9 and J usage is TRBJ1-1; tentatively, D is TRBD1 (6 bases). The CDR3 consists of 14 residues. V lost 5 bases and J 3 bases, leaving 13 bases between the germline ends. Germline CDR1 is SEHNR and CDR2 is FQNEAQ (reference sequence). CDR3 sequence: CASSPRGGHTEAFF. For the CDR3, the DNA is TGTGCCAGCAGCCCCCGGGGGGGCCACACTGAAGCTTTCTTT.

V usage is TRBV19 and J usage is TRBJ2-7; possible D gene TRBD2, 5 bases. There are 16 residues in the CDR3. CDR1 and CDR2 from the germline V gene are LNHDA and SQIVND (reference sequence). V was cut by 5 bases and J by 0 bases, with 17 bases left in between. This CDR3 is CASSVAGISSSYEQYF. The CDR3 DNA follows: TGTGCCAGTAGTGTCGCCGGGATTTCAAGCTCCTACGAGCAGTACTTC.

V usage is TRBV7-9 and J usage is TRBJ1-1; D is unclear. The length of the CDR3 is 16 residues. V was pared by 4 bases and J by 4 bases, with 19 bases between. Looked up from germline, CDR1 is SEHNR and CDR2 is FQNEAQ (reference sequence). Here the CDR3 DNA reads TGTGCCAGCAGCTCCGACCTGGACGGTCCGGGCACTGAAGCTTTCTTT. It translates to CASSSDLDGPGTEAFF.

The chain is built from TRBV6-5 and TRBJ1-3; D is unclear. Trimming stripped 2 bases from V and 0 bases from J, with 11 bases between. The CDR3 contains 16 residues. CDR1 and CDR2 from the germline V gene are MNHEY and SVGAGI. In DNA form, the CDR3 reads TGTGCCAGCAGTTACAGGGCCCCATCCTCTGGAAACACCATATATTTT. Protein sequence: CASSYRAPSSGNTIYF.

The CDR3: CASGGQLNEQFF. CDR3 in DNA: TGTGCCAGCGGCGGACAGCTGAATGAGCAGTTCTTC. The chain is built from TRBV27 and TRBJ2-1, with a tentative D call TRBD1 (6 bases). From germline, CDR1 is MNHEY and CDR2 SMNVEV (reference sequence). V shed 8 bases and J shed 7 bases, with 12 bases lying between them. This CDR3 contains 12 residues.